Listed here are 14 T cell receptor beta chains from one sample, sequenced in a study of beta chain features in type 1 diabetes. Every isolated RNA sample was fully reverse transcribed, so sequencing captured expressed TCRB transcripts. Here immunoSEQ multiplex PCR was the method, and the copy in TCRdb shows in-frame clones only, minus some. There are approximately 150,000 clones in the sample; about a tenth occur only once, and 0.55% to 0.65% lies in the top ten. Sample: central memory CD4+ T cells from blood. The receptors stem from a woman in her thirties or forties in good health.

This clone was observed a few times. The J gene is TRBJ2-5, the V gene TRBV2, with 15 bases lining up with TRBD2. After removal of 10 bases from V and 4 bases from J, the junction contained 4 bases not matched to a gene. CDR3 size: 14 residues. Per the germline V gene, CDR1 is SNHLY and CDR2 is FYNNEI. CDR3 in DNA: TGTGCCACCGGGACTAGCGGGGGGAGAGAGACCCAGTACTTC. Translation gives CATGTSGGRETQYF.

This clone was counted only a few times. The gene calls are TRBV21-1 and TRBJ2-7; the table names TRBD2, a call not compared with the DNA. TRBV21-1 constitutes a pseudogene. CDR3 length: 16 residues. CDR3: CASSKAASRRIGGQYF. CDR3 nucleotides: TGTGCCAGCAGCAAAGCGGCCAGCCGTCGGATTGGAGGGCAGTACTTC.

This chain connects TRBV19 to TRBJ1-1; D is unclear. The V gene lost 3 bases and the J gene lost 8 bases, with 13 bases spanning the gap. CDR1 and CDR2 from the germline V gene are LNHDA and SQIVND (reference sequence). This CDR3 spans 13 amino acids. This chain's CDR3 is CASSIGRRGEAFF. The CDR3 coding sequence is TGTGCCAGTAGTATCGGCAGACGCGGGGAAGCTTTCTTT.

There are a few counts of this clone. CDR3 in DNA: TGTGCCAGCAGCTTAGTAACAGGGGCCGCAAATGAAAAACTGTTTTTT. Protein sequence: CASSLVTGAANEKLFF. J is TRBJ1-4 and V is TRBV7-9; 7 bases agree with TRBD1. This CDR3 is 16 amino acids long. CDR1 is SEHNR and CDR2 is FQNEAQ in the germline V gene (reference sequence). V shed 1 base, J shed 5 bases, and the junction held 7 bases outside the gene matches.

The V and J genes are TRBV7-6 and TRBJ1-4, with TRBD1 as a possible D gene (6 bases). CDR1 SGHVS and CDR2 FNYEAQ come from the germline V gene. This CDR3 region has 16 residues. V dropped 4 bases and J dropped 3 bases, with 15 bases sitting between them. The CDR3, as DNA: TGTGCCAGCAGCTCGCTCAGGGGTGCGGCTAATGAAAAACTGTTTTTT. This codes for CASSSLRGAANEKLFF.

This clone was seen at least ten times. CDR3 bases: TGTGCCAGCCAGAGCCGGGACTACACAGATACGCAGTATTTT. It translates to CASQSRDYTDTQYF. The chain joins TRBV7-9 to TRBJ2-3; TRBD2 aligns across 7 bases. The V segment lost 8 bases and the J segment 2 bases; nucleotides outside the gene matches: 7. The CDR3 covers 14 residues. Germline loops: CDR1 SEHNR, CDR2 FQNEAQ (reference sequence).

This chain uses TRBV5-4 with TRBJ2-1, with TRBD1 matching over 7 bases. V was pared by 1 base and J by 5 bases, with 6 bases of the junction left unmatched. The V gene's germline CDR1 is SGHNT and CDR2 YYREEE (reference sequence). CDR3 size: 15 residues. The CDR3 protein is CASSLLRQGNNEQFF. The CDR3 DNA sequence: TGTGCCAGCAGCTTGTTGAGACAGGGAAACAATGAGCAGTTCTTC.

J is TRBJ2-4 and V is TRBV21-1; the D call TRBD1 from the table was never checked on the DNA. TRBV21-1 is recorded as a pseudogene. The CDR3 runs to 19 residues. In DNA, the CDR3 is TGTGCCAGCAGCAAAGTATCCTTTGTCAGAGATCAGGACAAAAACATTCAGTACTTC. This codes for CASSKVSFVRDQDKNIQYF.

The V gene is TRBV5-4, the J gene TRBJ2-5, with D possibly TRBD2 on 7 matching bases. Germline V gene lookup returns CDR1 SGHNT and CDR2 YYREEE (reference sequence). The CDR3 sequence is 14 residues long. V gave up 4 bases and J gave up 5 bases, with 15 bases separating them. CDR3 in amino acids: CASSIWGGAETQYF. The CDR3 nucleotides read TGTGCCAGCAGCATATGGGGGGGCGCCGAGACCCAGTACTTC.

This clone was found a few times. CDR3 protein: CASKAGLLTEAFF. The CDR3 nucleotides are TGTGCCAGTAAGGCAGGGTTACTTACTGAAGCTTTCTTT. The chain is built from TRBV19 and TRBJ1-1, with a weak D call TRBD1 (5 bases). V lost 7 bases and J 5 bases, leaving 14 bases between the germline ends. The CDR3 covers 13 residues. Looked up from germline, CDR1 is LNHDA and CDR2 is SQIVND (reference sequence).

This clone was seen only once. This rearrangement joins TRBV10-1 to TRBJ2-1; D is perhaps TRBD2 (5 bases). Germline-derived CDR1 and CDR2 are WNHNN and SYGVQD (reference sequence). The CDR3 consists of 11 residues. Trimming pared 3 bases from V and 9 bases from J, leaving 6 bases between. The CDR3 region is CASSDEGEQFF. The CDR3 DNA reads as TGCGCCAGCAGTGATGAGGGTGAGCAGTTCTTC.

This clone was detected a few times. V is TRBV14 and J is TRBJ2-3, with 8 bases fitting TRBD1. V trimming: 1 base; J trimming: 9 bases; junction bases outside the gene matches: 3. There are 13 residues in the CDR3. Looked up from germline, CDR1 is SGHDN and CDR2 is FVKESK. This CDR3 is CASSQVGDRTQYF. The CDR3 bases are TGTGCCAGCAGCCAAGTAGGGGACAGGACGCAGTATTTT. Looking up the rest from reference TRBV14 and TRBJ2-3 gives the full variable domain: EAGVTQFPSHSVIEKGQTVTLRCDPISGHDNLYWYRRVMGKEIKFLLHFVKESKQDESGMPNNRFLAERTGGTYSTLKVQPAELEDSGVYFCASSQVGDRTQYFGPGTRLTVL.

This clone was seen a handful of times. V usage is TRBV11-3 and J usage is TRBJ2-3, with TRBD2 matching over 9 bases. In germline, CDR1 is SGHNT, CDR2 YENEEA. The CDR3 is 17 amino acids. With V trimmed by 1 base and J by 2 bases, 7 bases remained unmatched. The CDR3 DNA is TGTGCCAGCAGCTTAGGACGCGCGGGGGGGAACACAGATACGCAGTATTTT. Its protein is CASSLGRAGGNTDTQYF. The variable domain in full, completed from reference TRBV11-3 and TRBJ2-3, reads EAGVVQSPRYKIIEKKQPVAFWCNPISGHNTLYWYLQNLGQGPELLIRYENEEAVDDSQLPKDRFSAERLKGVDSTLKIQPAELGDSAVYLCASSLGRAGGNTDTQYFGPGTRLTVL.

The chain links TRBV6-5 to TRBJ2-2, with D perhaps matching TRBD2 (5 bases). Trimming took off 4 bases at V and 4 bases at J, with 7 bases between the two ends. The CDR3 has 13 amino acids. Germline assignment: CDR1 MNHEY and CDR2 SVGAGI. DNA of the CDR3: TGTGCCAGCAGTTTGGACTTCACCGGGGAGCTGTTTTTT. This sequence encodes CASSLDFTGELFF.